These T cell receptor beta chains were read from a single sample in a study of cytomegalovirus exposure and HLA in healthy donors. Libraries were prepared by immunoSEQ multiplex PCR; TCRdb keeps only in-frame clonotypes and omits some of them. The table records 160,000 or so clones, around nine tenths of them present only once. Sequencing was carried out using PBMCs. The receptors were gathered from a woman younger than 45 in good health and CMV-seronegative. The CDR3 runs from the conserved cysteine through the conserved F or W. Fields, in order: V gene, J gene, clone size, D gene, CDR3 DNA, CDR3 protein. A D gene is named only where the DNA matches it firmly. The listing skips clone size in some rows; elsewhere it reads once, few, many or a size class.

TRBV25-1	TRBJ2-3	.	TRBD1	TGTGCCAGCGCCGACAGGGGGCTCACAGATACGCAGTATTTT	CASADRGLTDTQYF
TRBV5-1	TRBJ2-2	.	TRBD1	TGCGCCAGCAGCTCCGGGACAGGGAACACCGGGGAGCTGTTTTTT	CASSSGTGNTGELFF
TRBV14	TRBJ1-4	.	.	TGTGCCAGCAGCCAAACCGGGACATCGGAAAAACTGTTTTTT	CASSQTGTSEKLFF
TRBV7-6	TRBJ2-5	.	.	TGTGCCAGCAGCTCTTATGACTCCCGGCAAGAGACCCAGTACTTC	CASSSYDSRQETQYF
TRBV19	TRBJ1-2	.	.	TGTGCCAGTACCAAATCTCCATCCGGGCCAGGGAACTATGGCTACACCTTC	CASTKSPSGPGNYGYTF
TRBV6-1	TRBJ2-5	.	TRBD2	TGTGCCAGCGGCGGGGGACGAGGGGTGCAAGAGACCCAGTACTTC	CASGGGRGVQETQYF
TRBV4-2	TRBJ2-7	few	TRBD1	TGTGCCAGCAGCCAAGGGACAGGTCCCTACGAGCAGTACTTC	CASSQGTGPYEQYF
TRBV20-1	TRBJ1-1	.	TRBD1	TGCAGTGTACAGGGGCGGGGTGAAGCTTTCTTT	CSVQGRGEAFF
TRBV7-2	TRBJ1-2	.	.	TGTGCCAGCAGCTTAGGGACGGACATCTATGGCTACACCTTC	CASSLGTDIYGYTF
TRBV19	TRBJ2-7	.	.	TGTGCCAGTAGTGCCAACGGGATTCCCAACGAGCAGTACTTC	CASSANGIPNEQYF